The 2 T cell receptor beta chains below all came from one sample that was sequenced in a study of T cells in Graves' hyperthyroidism and ophthalmopathy. What was amplified from RNA transcripts were TCR beta CDR3 regions. The TCR CDR3 was amplified in a first-round RT-PCR using the HTBI primer set. Each CDR3 protein gets one entry after TCRdb re-called the multiplex PCR reads with MiXCR. Among roughly 500,000 distinct CDR3 sequences, approximately 49% were seen once, and the ten largest hold about two fifths. Sequencing used peripheral blood or thyroid tissue (not recorded which). The receptors here all came from an adult woman with Graves' disease, either hyperthyroidism or ophthalmopathy (not recorded which).

The rearrangement links TRBV13 to TRBJ2-7; D unclear. Germline CDR1 reads PRHDT; CDR2 reads FYEKMQ (reference sequence). V lost 3 bases and J lost 2, with 14 bases in between. This CDR3 contains 15 residues. The CDR3 DNA follows: TGTGCCAGCAGCTTTTGGAGTCTTAGAGCCTACGAGCAGTACTTC. Translation gives CASSFWSLRAYEQYF.

This chain uses TRBV29-1 with TRBJ2-2; D gene ambiguous. V shed 1 base and J shed 7 bases, with 7 bases lying between them. The CDR3 is 12 residues long. From germline, CDR1 is SQVTM and CDR2 ANQGSEA. CDR3 residues: CSVEGEVGELFF. CDR3 nucleotide sequence: TGCAGCGTTGAAGGGGAAGTCGGGGAGCTGTTTTTT.